This TCR beta chain comes out of a study of blood T cell repertoires in COVID-19. Authors' data handling: Researchers report that nucleated cell counts were estimated from reference gene primer amplification. Some clones are missing from TCRdb's copy, which holds only in-frame ones; the method was immunoSEQ multiplex PCR. V and J calls and clone size are given by that table; D and trimming were obtained from the DNA. The sample lists roughly 300,000 clones; roughly 85% were seen once. Germline V gives CDR1 MNHNS, CDR2 SASEGT. The V gene end was trimmed by 1 base and the J gene end by 6 bases; junction bases not matched to a gene: 2. The CDR3 is made up of 13 amino acids.

Source material: peripheral blood. This clonotype originated in a human donor in a cohort sampled during active COVID-19. This chain connects TRBV6-1 to TRBJ2-7, with 8 nucleotides matching TRBD1. DNA for the CDR3: TGTGCCAGCAGTGAAGTGGACAGGGCCGAGCAGTACTTC. It is translated as CASSEVDRAEQYF.